The 20 T cell receptor beta chains below were found in one sample sequenced in a study of blood T cell repertoires in COVID-19. Method: immunoSEQ multiplex PCR; TCRdb's copy keeps in-frame clones and lacks some. The table has around 250,000 clones, 65% to 85% seen once. The sequencing sample was made of peripheral blood. All receptors come from an older man with acute or convalescent COVID-19.

The chain employs TRBV21-1 and TRBJ2-7; TRBD2, the D gene given by the table, was not confirmed from the DNA. TRBV21-1 corresponds to a pseudogene. CDR3 size: 21 residues. The CDR3 here is CASSKTRYRDGLAGRSYEQYF. CDR3 DNA sequence: TGTGCCAGCAGCAAAACCCGCTACAGGGACGGACTAGCGGGGCGTTCCTACGAGCAGTACTTC.

V usage is TRBV5-4 and J usage is TRBJ2-7; 9 bases map to TRBD1. Germline lookup yields CDR1 SGHNT and CDR2 YYREEE (reference sequence). V lost 4 bases and J lost 0; bases outside the gene matches: 5. The CDR3 is 15 amino acids. The CDR3 loop is CASSQGQGSSYEQYF. The CDR3, as DNA: TGTGCCAGCAGCCAAGGACAGGGGTCCTCCTACGAGCAGTACTTC.

This chain uses TRBV30 with TRBJ2-7; 7 bases fit TRBD1. The V gene end was trimmed by 1 base and the J gene end by 6 bases; junction bases not matched to a gene: 6. CDR3 length: 13 amino acids. Germline V CDR1 and CDR2: GTSNPN, SVGIG (reference sequence). CDR3: CAWSDRQGSEQYF. CDR3 sequence (DNA): TGTGCCTGGAGTGATCGACAGGGTTCCGAGCAGTACTTC.

The chain uses TRBV6-5 and TRBJ1-2; 9 nucleotides align to TRBD1. Germline trimming cut 6 bases from V and 7 bases from J; bases unmatched to any gene: 9. Germline lookup yields CDR1 MNHEY and CDR2 SVGAGI. This CDR3 has 14 residues. In DNA, the CDR3 is TGTGCCAGCAGCTCGGGACAGGGCTTTGGTGGCTACACCTTC. Translation gives CASSSGQGFGGYTF.

The genes are TRBV6-5 and TRBJ2-7; perhaps TRBD1 as D (6 bases). The germline CDR1 and CDR2 sequences are MNHEY and SVGAGI. The CDR3 has 14 residues. V lost 6 bases and J lost 2, with 14 bases in between. The CDR3 protein is CASRQSDRAYEQYF. The DNA for the CDR3 is TGTGCCAGCAGACAATCGGACAGAGCCTACGAGCAGTACTTC.

The rearrangement links TRBV3-1 (or the pseudogene TRBV3-2) to TRBJ2-2; perhaps TRBD2 as D (5 bases). Germline loops: CDR1 LGHDT, CDR2 YNNKEL (reference sequence). Trimming pared 2 bases from V and 5 bases from J, leaving 15 bases between. CDR3 size: 16 residues. The DNA for the CDR3 is TGTGCCAGCAGCCAATCTGGTACTAGAATTACCGGGGAGCTGTTTTTT. Amino acids: CASSQSGTRITGELFF.

About this clone itself: Other DNA sequences in the sample encode the same CDR3. V usage is TRBV27 and J usage is TRBJ2-1; 10 bases are shared with TRBD2. V shed 5 bases, J shed 0 bases, and the junction held 4 bases outside the gene matches. Per germline, CDR1 MNHEY and CDR2 SMNVEV (reference sequence). This CDR3 comprises 16 residues. The CDR3 sequence is CASSRLAGDSYNEQFF. In DNA form, the CDR3 reads TGTGCCAGCAGTCGACTAGCGGGCGACTCCTACAATGAGCAGTTCTTC.

The chain carries TRBV19 and TRBJ1-6; D uncertain. V dropped 5 bases and J dropped 3 bases, with 8 bases sitting between them. Germline assignment: CDR1 LNHDA and CDR2 SQIVND (reference sequence). This CDR3 has 14 amino acids. The CDR3 DNA follows: TGTGCCAGTAGTGGTCGGAGCTATAATTCACCCCTCCACTTT. Translation gives CASSGRSYNSPLHF.

The chain employs TRBV3-1 (or the pseudogene TRBV3-2) and TRBJ2-3; D not certain. Germline V gives CDR1 LGHDT, CDR2 YNNKEL (reference sequence). This CDR3 has 15 residues. V shed 0 bases and J shed 3 bases, with 10 bases lying between them. DNA for the CDR3: TGTGCCAGCAGCCAAGAGGGCACCGGTACAGATACGCAGTATTTT. Protein sequence: CASSQEGTGTDTQYF.

CDR3 nucleotides: TGTGCCAGCAGCTCCCTGGGCCTCTACGAGCAGTACTTC. The encoded protein is CASSSLGLYEQYF. V is TRBV11-2 and J is TRBJ2-7; unclear D gene. Trimming shortened V by 4 bases and J by 3 bases, and 10 bases separated the two germline ends. The CDR3 spans 13 residues. Per the germline V gene, CDR1 is SGHAT and CDR2 is FQNNGV.

This clone was found once. The chain combines TRBV9 with TRBJ2-2, with 7 positions matching TRBD2. V shed 5 bases, J shed 2 bases, and the junction held 9 bases outside the gene matches. The CDR3 length is 16 residues. Germline CDR1 and CDR2: SGDLS and YYNGEE. The CDR3 bases are TGTGCCAGCAGTCCTACCGGGACTACTAACACCGGGGAGCTGTTTTTT. This codes for CASSPTGTTNTGELFF.

This chain links TRBV19 with TRBJ1-4, with 7 positions matching TRBD1. Germline values: CDR1 LNHDA, CDR2 SQIVND (reference sequence). J lost 0 bases, V lost 5 bases, and 6 bases had no gene match. The CDR3 has 16 amino acids. The CDR3 region is CASSPRTGATNEKLFF. The CDR3, as DNA: TGTGCCAGTAGTCCTAGAACAGGGGCAACTAATGAAAAACTGTTTTTT.

This chain connects TRBV6-1 to TRBJ1-1, with unresolved D. Per germline, CDR1 MNHNS and CDR2 SASEGT. The CDR3 is made up of 11 amino acids. Trimming stripped 2 bases from V and 4 bases from J, with 2 bases between. CDR3 amino acids: CASSELTEAFF. The CDR3, as DNA: TGTGCCAGCAGTGAACTCACTGAAGCTTTCTTT.

This clone was seen just once. The chain recombines TRBV13 with TRBJ1-1; unclear D gene. Between the trimmed V and J ends, which lost 3 bases and 6 bases, there was a span of 11 bases. The CDR3 spans 13 residues. The germline V gene encodes CDR1 PRHDT and CDR2 FYEKMQ (reference sequence). CDR3 DNA: TGTGCCAGCAGCTTGCGGTATCTCGCTGAAGCTTTCTTT. This codes for CASSLRYLAEAFF. Based on the CDR3 plus reference TRBV13 and TRBJ1-1, the full variable domain is AAGVIQSPRHLIKEKRETATLKCYPIPRHDTVYWYQQGPGQDPQFLISFYEKMQSDKGSIPDRFSAQQFSDYHSELNMSSLELGDSALYFCASSLRYLAEAFFGQGTRLTVV.

The chain carries TRBV5-8 and TRBJ2-1; D is perhaps TRBD2 (5 bases). In germline, CDR1 is SGHTS, CDR2 YDEGEE. Trimming took off 4 bases at V and 3 bases at J, with 20 bases between the two ends. This CDR3 spans 17 amino acids. CDR3 in DNA: TGTGCCAGCAGCAGAAGAAACGGCGGGCCATTCTACAATGAGCAGTTCTTC. This codes for CASSRRNGGPFYNEQFF.

This sequence joins TRBV28 and TRBJ1-5; 7 bases align to TRBD1. The CDR3 consists of 14 residues. V dropped 5 bases and J dropped 5; count of bases not matched to a gene: 6. Germline loops: CDR1 MDHEN, CDR2 SYDVKM. CDR3: CASSPRTGYQPQHF. CDR3 in DNA: TGTGCCAGCAGTCCGCGGACAGGTTATCAGCCCCAGCATTTT.

CDR3 DNA sequence: TGTGCCAGCAGCACAGGGAGCAGGAATCAGCCCCAGCATTTT. Translating gives CASSTGSRNQPQHF. The J gene is TRBJ1-5, the V gene TRBV27, with a tentative D call TRBD1 (6 bases). The CDR3 extends over 14 amino acids. Germline values: CDR1 MNHEY, CDR2 SMNVEV (reference sequence). V lost 6 bases to trimming and J lost 4 bases, with 13 bases between them.

V is TRBV5-4 and J is TRBJ2-1, with 13 bases that match TRBD2. Trimming took 8 bases from V and 7 from J; bases not matched to a gene: 6. Germline CDR1 SGHNT, CDR2 YYREEE (reference sequence). The CDR3 extends over 14 amino acids. The chain's CDR3 is CASKLAGGPNEQFF. The CDR3 DNA follows: TGTGCCAGTAAACTAGCGGGGGGGCCGAATGAGCAGTTCTTC.

The chain is built from TRBV19 and TRBJ2-2; no reliable D call. V gave up 3 bases and J gave up 8 bases, with 4 bases separating them. Germline V gives CDR1 LNHDA, CDR2 SQIVND (reference sequence). The CDR3 totals 11 residues. CDR3 protein: CASSMRGELFF. Here the CDR3 DNA reads TGTGCCAGTAGTATGAGGGGGGAGCTGTTTTTT.

This chain links TRBV5-4 with TRBJ2-2; 9 nucleotides agree with TRBD1. This CDR3 spans 16 amino acids. Germline V CDR1 and CDR2: SGHNT, YYREEE (reference sequence). The trim removed 4 bases at V and 1 base at J, leaving 5 bases unmatched. CDR3 nucleotides: TGTGCCAGCAGCGCCGGGACAGGGCGGAACACCGGGGAGCTGTTTTTT. Protein sequence: CASSAGTGRNTGELFF.